This T cell receptor beta chain was retrieved from a study of lymphopenia after photon versus proton radiotherapy. Germline V gene data show CDR1 as SNHLY and CDR2 as FYNNEI. The CDR3 covers 13 residues. Between the trimmed V and J ends, which lost 5 bases and 5 bases, there was a span of 12 bases. This clone was counted a single time. What it binds is not known. Findings of the study overall: After the lymphocyte nadir, photon-treated repertoires showed oligoclonal expansion, especially of CD8+ Temra cells.

Libraries were prepared by immunoSEQ multiplex PCR; TCRdb keeps only in-frame clonotypes and omits some of them. The sample has roughly 40,000 clones, approximately 83% seen once. The chain carries TRBV2 and TRBJ1-1; D is unresolved. Source: peripheral blood, taken from a patient treated with proton-based radiotherapy. The sequence was obtained from an older woman with pancreatic cancer. In DNA, the CDR3 is TGTGCCAGCAGTTCCGACGGTTTTACTGAAGCTTTCTTT. Translated: CASSSDGFTEAFF.